The TCR beta chain described here comes from a study of blood T cell repertoires in COVID-19. Across the whole study: Sites in the United States, Italy and Spain provided acute and convalescent COVID-19 samples. Sources were T cells, B-cell-depleted T cells, or PBMCs; the material itself was cDNA or gDNA.

Seattle patients were enrolled while actively infected and followed longitudinally. The V and J ends lost 6 bases and 7 bases respectively, with 13 bases between them. The V gene's germline CDR1 is LNHDA and CDR2 SQIVND (reference sequence). The CDR3 runs to 13 residues. In the original processing: Reference gene primer amplification gave nucleated cell count estimates. Measured with immunoSEQ multiplex PCR; TCRdb has only the in-frame clones, and not every one. V, J and clone size derive from that table, while D and trimming were established from the DNA sequence. The top ten clones hold about 6.7% of a sample with under 250,000 clones, 88% of them seen once.

Specimen: peripheral blood. The origin of this receptor is a woman in her 30s with COVID-19, enrolled during active disease. The rearrangement uses TRBV19 and TRBJ2-1; possibly TRBD1 for D (6 bases). The CDR3: CASRGTRWNEQFF. CDR3 coding DNA: TGTGCCAGTAGGGGGACAAGATGGAATGAGCAGTTCTTC.